The 19 T cell receptor beta chains in this list originate from one sample, sequenced in a study of PD-L1 blockade in urothelial cancer. Time point given: pretreatment peripheral blood. The data were produced by immunoSEQ multiplex PCR, yet TCRdb's version contains in-frame clones alone and is incomplete. The data hold about 74,000 clones, with about nine tenths observed a single time. The specimen comprised PBMCs, sampled around atezolizumab (anti-PD-L1) treatment. The receptors derive from a man between 65 and 79 years old with urothelial cancer.

CDR3 amino acids: CASSLDPRGYGYTF. CDR3 in DNA: TGTGCCAGCAGCTTAGACCCCAGGGGCTATGGCTACACCTTC. V usage is TRBV7-2 and J usage is TRBJ1-2; D perhaps matches TRBD1 (6 bases). The CDR3 loop spans 14 amino acids. V was clipped by 1 base and J by 4 bases, with 10 bases between them. Germline V gene sequence: CDR1 SGHTA, CDR2 FQGNSA.

V and J are TRBV11-2 and TRBJ2-1, with D possibly matching TRBD2 (6 bases). There are 13 residues in the CDR3. Deletions cut 3 bases from V and 8 bases from J, with 11 bases between. Germline CDR1 is SGHAT and CDR2 is FQNNGV. The CDR3, as DNA: TGTGCCAGCAGCTTGATCGGGAGAGATGAGCAGTTCTTC. Amino acids: CASSLIGRDEQFF. Complete variable domain (other parts from reference TRBV11-2 and TRBJ2-1): EAGVAQSPRYKIIEKRQSVAFWCNPISGHATLYWYQQILGQGPKLLIQFQNNGVVDDSQLPKDRFSAERLKGVDSTLKIQPAKLEDSAVYLCASSLIGRDEQFFGPGTRLTVL.

The gene calls are TRBV5-4 and TRBJ2-7; 13 bases agree with TRBD2. CDR1 and CDR2 (germline): SGHNT, YYREEE (reference sequence). This CDR3 is 15 amino acids long. The J segment lost 2 bases and the V segment lost 4 bases, leaving 3 bases of the junction unmatched. This CDR3 reads CASSPGTSGTYEQYF. Here the CDR3 DNA reads TGTGCCAGCAGCCCCGGGACTAGCGGGACCTACGAGCAGTACTTC.

V and J are TRBV9 and TRBJ2-2; D ambiguous. The CDR3 is made up of 14 amino acids. Trimming shortened V by 0 bases and J by 7 bases, and 10 bases separated the two germline ends. Germline V lookup: CDR1 SGDLS, CDR2 YYNGEE. The CDR3 protein is CASSVVIGYGELFF. The CDR3 nucleotides read TGTGCCAGCAGCGTAGTTATCGGGTACGGGGAGCTGTTTTTT. The entire variable domain, with the rest obtained from reference TRBV9 and TRBJ2-2, is as follows: DSGVTQTPKHLITATGQRVTLRCSPRSGDLSVYWYQQSLDQGLQFLIQYYNGEERAKGNILERFSAQQFPDLHSELNLSSLELGDSALYFCASSVVIGYGELFFGEGSRLTVL.

The chain uses TRBV15 and TRBJ1-1; 9 bases line up with TRBD1. The CDR3 extends over 14 amino acids. The germline gives CDR1 LNHNV, CDR2 YYDKDF (reference sequence). With 3 bases clipped from V and 4 bases from J, the junction kept 3 bases outside the gene matches. The CDR3 coding sequence is TGTGCCACCAGCAGTTGGGACAGGGCCACTGAAGCTTTCTTT. It encodes CATSSWDRATEAFF.

The V call is TRBV28, the J call TRBJ1-5, with 10 bases fitting TRBD1. This CDR3 region has 14 residues. With 8 bases clipped from V and 4 bases from J, the junction kept 5 bases outside the gene matches. Germline V gene data show CDR1 as MDHEN and CDR2 as SYDVKM. DNA of the CDR3: TGTGCCAGCCGAAGGACAGGGGGGAATCAGCCCCAGCATTTT. This gives the protein CASRRTGGNQPQHF.

The chain combines TRBV4-1 with TRBJ2-3; possibly TRBD1 for D (6 bases). Deletions cut 1 base from V and 2 bases from J, with 10 bases between. The V gene's germline CDR1 is MGHRA and CDR2 YSYEKL. This CDR3 spans 15 amino acids. CDR3 coding DNA: TGCGCCAGCAGCCAAGGGACAGCAATCACAGATACGCAGTATTTT. Amino acid sequence: CASSQGTAITDTQYF.

The chain employs TRBV30 and TRBJ1-1; maybe TRBD1 (5 bases). CDR3 length equals 12 residues. In germline, CDR1 is GTSNPN, CDR2 SVGIG (reference sequence). V was clipped by 3 bases and J by 6 bases, with 11 bases between them. This CDR3 reads CAWRKGAAEAFF. Written as DNA, the CDR3 is TGTGCCTGGAGAAAAGGGGCCGCTGAAGCTTTCTTT.

This sequence joins TRBV9 and TRBJ2-7; 10 nucleotides match TRBD1. Trimming took 4 bases from V and 3 from J; bases not matched to a gene: 4. The CDR3 runs 14 residues. CDR1 and CDR2 from the germline V gene are SGDLS and YYNGEE. This chain's CDR3 is CASSLGQGGYEQYF. The CDR3 coding sequence is TGTGCCAGCAGCCTCGGACAGGGGGGCTACGAGCAGTACTTC.

The V call is TRBV28, the J call TRBJ1-1; maybe TRBD1 (6 bases). V was shortened by 1 base and J by 4 bases, with 10 bases between the two germline ends. This CDR3 is 14 amino acids long. Germline CDR1 and CDR2: MDHEN and SYDVKM. Here the CDR3 reads CASSLFRGGTEAFF. The CDR3 coding sequence is TGTGCCAGCAGTTTATTCAGAGGGGGCACTGAAGCTTTCTTT.

The sample holds a few counts of this clone. This chain joins TRBV7-3 and TRBJ2-6; 8 positions match TRBD1. CDR1 and CDR2 from the germline V gene are SGHTA and FQGTGA. The CDR3 contains 18 residues. The ends lost 2 bases at V and 0 bases at J; junction bases unmatched: 6. In DNA form, the CDR3 reads TGTGCCAGCAGCTTATTGTCTGGACAGGGCTCTGGGGCCAACGTCCTGACTTTC. It specifies CASSLLSGQGSGANVLTF.

The chain recombines TRBV27 with TRBJ1-5; possibly TRBD1 for D (5 bases). With 8 bases removed from V and 0 bases from J, the gap between germline ends came to 11 bases. CDR1 is MNHEY, CDR2 SMNVEV, per germline (reference sequence). The CDR3 is made up of 14 amino acids. CDR3 DNA: TGTGCCAGCCGTTCGGGGGGTAGCAATCAGCCCCAGCATTTT. This codes for CASRSGGSNQPQHF.

This clone was counted a single time. This chain links TRBV2 with TRBJ2-3, with a tentative D call TRBD2 (6 bases). Germline V gene lookup returns CDR1 SNHLY and CDR2 FYNNEI. Trimming pared 5 bases from V and 0 bases from J, leaving 6 bases between. CDR3 length: 13 amino acids. CDR3: CASSRGSTDTQYF. CDR3 nucleotides: TGTGCCAGCAGTCGGGGGAGCACAGATACGCAGTATTTT.

This clone has only a few counts. The chain links TRBV4-1 to TRBJ2-3; D perhaps matches TRBD2 (6 bases). V lost 0 bases and J 5 bases, leaving 12 bases between the germline ends. The CDR3 contains 15 residues. CDR1 MGHRA and CDR2 YSYEKL come from the germline V gene. This CDR3 is CASSQEGQGGDTQYF. CDR3 DNA: TGCGCCAGCAGCCAAGAAGGGCAGGGAGGAGATACGCAGTATTTT.

This clone was recorded a few times. This chain uses TRBV19 with TRBJ1-4, with 8 bases that match TRBD1. V was pared by 6 bases and J by 2 bases, with 2 bases of the junction left unmatched. This CDR3 comprises 14 residues. Germline V gives CDR1 LNHDA, CDR2 SQIVND (reference sequence). The CDR3 DNA reads as TGTGCCAGTAGCTCAGGGGGCACTAATGAAAAACTGTTTTTT. It encodes CASSSGGTNEKLFF. Based on the CDR3 plus reference TRBV19 and TRBJ1-4, the full variable domain is DGGITQSPKYLFRKEGQNVTLSCEQNLNHDAMYWYRQDPGQGLRLIYYSQIVNDFQKGDIAEGYSVSREKKESFPLTVTSAQKNPTAFYLCASSSGGTNEKLFFGSGTQLSVL.

This rearrangement joins TRBV29-1 to TRBJ2-3; 8 nucleotides match TRBD1. V shed 4 bases and J 1 base; nucleotides not matched to a gene: 4. Germline CDR1 and CDR2: SQVTM and ANQGSEA. The CDR3 contains 14 residues. CDR3 amino acids: CSVVDRGGTDTQYF. In DNA, the CDR3 is TGCAGCGTTGTCGACAGGGGCGGCACAGATACGCAGTATTTT.

The DNA for the CDR3 is TGTGCCACCAGCCTGGGGGGGCAGGGAGGGGACACTGAAGCTTTCTTT. It is translated as CATSLGGQGGDTEAFF. The chain recombines TRBV15 with TRBJ1-1, with D perhaps TRBD1 (6 bases). V was cut by 5 bases and J by 3 bases, with 19 bases left in between. The CDR3 extends over 16 amino acids. Germline V gives CDR1 LNHNV, CDR2 YYDKDF (reference sequence).

The chain couples TRBV9 to TRBJ2-7; a weak D match, TRBD2 (5 bases). Per germline, CDR1 SGDLS and CDR2 YYNGEE. The length of the CDR3 is 16 residues. The V gene lost 0 bases and the J gene lost 3 bases, with 16 bases spanning the gap. CDR3 DNA sequence: TGTGCCAGCAGCGTAGGCCCAGCGGCCAACGGCTACGAGCAGTACTTC. Protein: CASSVGPAANGYEQYF.

This clone is a singleton in its sample. V is TRBV7-8 and J is TRBJ1-4; D is possibly TRBD1 (5 bases). The V gene's germline CDR1 is SGHVS and CDR2 FQNEAQ. The CDR3 length is 17 residues. With 1 base removed from V and 5 bases from J, the gap between germline ends came to 17 bases. DNA for the CDR3: TGTGCCAGCAGCTTAGTTGGTTGGGCGGGGGGGAATGAAAAACTGTTTTTT. Protein product: CASSLVGWAGGNEKLFF.